These T cell receptor beta chains were read from a single sample in a study of cytomegalovirus exposure and HLA in healthy donors. Using immunoSEQ multiplex PCR, the repertoire was profiled, and TCRdb retains in-frame clones only, with some absent. The table includes roughly 160,000 clones, approximately 84% detected once. Specimen: PBMCs. These receptors were obtained from a boy aged 2 to 10 in good health and CMV-seronegative. Each CDR3 is given with its conserved first and last residue. A D gene is named only where the DNA matches it firmly. The size entry is marked missing in some rows and otherwise reads once, few, many or a size class.

TRBJ2-7	-	-	TRBV6-1	CASRAGSRQSEEQYF	TGTGCCAGCAGAGCCGGGAGTAGACAGTCCGAGGAGCAGTACTTC
TRBJ2-1	-	TRBD2	TRBV4-2	CASSRTSGRSYNEQFF	TGTGCCAGCAGCCGGACTAGCGGGAGATCCTACAATGAGCAGTTCTTC
TRBJ2-1	-	TRBD2	TRBV7-9	CASSLVRSGRAYNEQFF	TGTGCCAGCAGCTTAGTCCGAAGCGGGAGGGCCTACAATGAGCAGTTCTTC
TRBJ1-1	-	TRBD1	TRBV7-9	CASSDDPGTGGTEAFF	TGTGCCAGCAGCGACGATCCTGGGACAGGGGGAACTGAAGCTTTCTTT
TRBJ2-7	-	-	TRBV5-1	CASHYGNEQYF	TGCGCCAGTCACTACGGGAACGAGCAGTACTTC
TRBJ1-1	-	-	TRBV28	CASSSGENTEAFF	TGTGCCAGCAGTTCAGGGGAGAACACTGAAGCTTTCTTT
TRBJ2-3	-	-	TRBV7-3	CASSLRGGSSDTQYF	TGTGCCAGCAGCTTACGAGGCGGGTCTTCAGATACGCAGTATTTT
TRBJ1-2	-	TRBD1	TRBV2	CASRPGGGYTF	TGTGCCAGCAGGCCAGGGGGCGGCTACACCTTC
TRBJ2-5	-	-	TRBV27	CASRRTGIQETQYF	TGTGCCAGCAGGCGTACAGGGATCCAAGAGACCCAGTACTTC
TRBJ2-7	-	-	TRBV29-1	CSVTSLQSSYEQYF	TGCAGCGTGACCAGCCTACAGAGCTCCTACGAGCAGTACTTC
TRBJ2-7	few	TRBD1	TRBV7-6	CASSSGGNYEQYF	TGTGCCAGCAGCTCAGGGGGCAACTACGAGCAGTACTTC
TRBJ2-7	-	-	TRBV6-5	CASSYRGSSYEQYF	TGTGCCAGCAGTTACAGGGGAAGCTCCTACGAGCAGTACTTC
TRBJ1-1	-	TRBD1	TRBV30	CAWGQGDTEAFF	TGTGCCTGGGGACAGGGGGACACTGAAGCTTTCTTT
TRBJ2-3	-	-	TRBV18	CASSRPSLIPTVPSTDTQYF	TGTGCCAGCTCACGGCCATCCCTGATACCGACAGTCCCTAGCACAGATACGCAGTATTTT
TRBJ1-5	-	-	TRBV5-6	CASSLGSSLSDRRQPQHF	TGTGCCAGCAGCTTGGGTTCATCTTTGTCCGACAGACGTCAGCCCCAGCATTTT
TRBJ2-1	-	-	TRBV19	CASSVDFSYNEQFF	TGTGCCAGTAGTGTCGACTTCTCCTACAATGAGCAGTTCTTC
TRBJ2-7	-	TRBD2	TRBV11-2	CASSQTSGVPYEQYF	TGTGCCAGCAGCCAGACTAGCGGGGTCCCCTACGAGCAGTACTTC
TRBJ2-3	-	TRBD1	TRBV7-6	CASSSTGGHTDTQYF	TGTGCCAGCAGCTCGACAGGGGGCCACACAGATACGCAGTATTTT
TRBJ1-6	-	-	TRBV6-5	CASSYSSGSPLHF	TGTGCCAGCAGTTACTCGAGTGGTTCACCCCTCCACTTT
TRBJ2-1	once	TRBD2	TRBV28	CASSTNLQTSGMISYNEQFF	TGTGCCAGCAGCACCAATCTTCAGACTAGCGGGATGATCTCCTACAATGAGCAGTTCTTC
TRBJ2-1	-	TRBD2	TRBV2	CASSAATSGFFDEQFF	TGTGCCAGCAGTGCAGCGACTAGCGGGTTTTTCGATGAGCAGTTCTTC
TRBJ1-1	once	-	TRBV19	CASSHEVTNTEAFF	TGTGCCAGTAGCCACGAGGTCACGAACACTGAAGCTTTCTTT
TRBJ2-2	once	TRBD1	TRBV18	CASSHASDRRTGELFF	TGTGCCAGCTCACACGCTTCGGACAGGAGAACCGGGGAGCTGTTTTTT
TRBJ1-3	-	-	TRBV4-1	CASSQDTVLSGNTIYF	TGCGCCAGCAGCCAGGACACCGTCCTCTCTGGAAACACCATATATTTT
TRBJ2-7	-	TRBD2	TRBV7-9	CASSLGRRIAGFDEQYF	TGTGCCAGCAGCTTGGGTCGGCGGATAGCGGGATTCGACGAGCAGTACTTC
TRBJ2-3	-	TRBD2	TRBV6-1	CATTGGRLLDTQYF	TGTGCCACCACGGGCGGGAGGCTCCTAGATACGCAGTATTTT
TRBJ2-7	-	-	TRBV9	CASSVGDTPFYEQYF	TGTGCCAGCAGCGTAGGGGACACTCCTTTCTACGAGCAGTACTTC
TRBJ1-1	-	-	TRBV10-1	CASSESAPSPGTEAFF	TGCGCCAGCAGTGAGTCGGCCCCTTCTCCGGGAACTGAAGCTTTCTTT
TRBJ2-1	-	TRBD2	TRBV4-2	CASSQAVEPGLAINEQFF	TGTGCCAGCAGCCAAGCCGTGGAACCGGGACTAGCTATAAATGAGCAGTTCTTC
TRBJ1-1	-	-	TRBV7-2	CASSLARLNTEAFF	TGTGCCAGCAGCTTAGCACGGTTGAACACTGAAGCTTTCTTT
TRBJ2-5	-	-	TRBV7-9	CASSLVTGQETQYF	TGTGCCAGCAGCTTAGTCACGGGCCAAGAGACCCAGTACTTC
TRBJ2-2	-	TRBD1	TRBV25-1	CASSDSQGAAGELFF	TGTGCCAGCAGTGATTCACAGGGGGCGGCCGGGGAGCTGTTTTTT